This TCR beta chain was identified during a study of shared clonotypes between healthy human individuals. CDR3 length: 15 residues. Germline V gene sequence: CDR1 SQVTM, CDR2 ANQGSEA. With V trimmed by 7 bases and J by 1 base, 11 bases remained unmatched. Ten immunoSEQ deep assay plates were used to sequence unsorted PBMC DNA. Authors' methods: ImmunoSEQ output lacked quality scores and full-length reads, limiting matched filtering. Sequencing used immunoSEQ multiplex PCR; TCRdb keeps in-frame clones, though not all of them. V and J calls and clone size are given by that table; D and trimming were obtained from the DNA. The table has about 470,000 clones, more than 75% seen once.

V is TRBV29-1 and J is TRBJ2-3, with 7 bases lining up with TRBD2. Sequencing was done on a sample of PBMCs. This TCR derives from a woman aged 35 to 49 in good health. Some clones in this sample may be carry-over from other donors' samples. CDR3 DNA: TGCAGCGGGGGCAGGCGGGAGTTGGGCACAGATACGCAGTATTTT. The encoded protein is CSGGRRELGTDTQYF.